A selection of T cell receptor beta chains follows, all from one sample in a study of T cells in localized non-small cell lung cancer. Only in-frame clones appear in the TCRdb table, and some are missing; sequencing was by immunoSEQ multiplex PCR. The sample gives about 3,300 clones, around 30% of which show up once; roughly an eighth is in the top ten. Source: normal lung tissue next to the tumor, taken before any cancer treatment. The receptors derive from a woman aged 40-70 years with stage I lung adenocarcinoma. CDR3s include the opening cysteine and the closing phenylalanine or tryptophan. D genes are given only for firm matches. The listing skips clone size in some rows; elsewhere it reads once, few, many or a size class.

clone_size j_call v_call d_call cdr3_aa cdr3_nt
. TRBJ1-1 TRBV5-1 . CASSLEGTEPMNTEAFF TGCGCCAGCAGCTTGGAGGGGACGGAGCCTATGAACACTGAAGCTTTCTTT
few TRBJ1-1 TRBV9 . CASSVRWGTEAFF TGTGCCAGCAGCGTACGTTGGGGCACTGAAGCTTTCTTT
few TRBJ1-2 TRBV9 . CASRGEGNYGYTF TGTGCCAGCAGGGGTGAGGGAAACTATGGCTACACCTTC
. TRBJ2-2 TRBV28 TRBD2 CASTQHGLAGGLGSSGELFF TGTGCCAGCACTCAGCACGGACTAGCGGGAGGGCTCGGCTCGTCCGGGGAGCTGTTTTTT
once TRBJ1-2 TRBV15 . CATSRGSGVTNYGYTF TGTGCCACCAGCAGAGGGTCAGGGGTTACTAACTATGGCTACACCTTC
few TRBJ2-1 TRBV7-5 . CASSPRSGRAFGNEQFF TGTGCCAGCAGCCCTCGCAGCGGGAGGGCCTTCGGCAATGAGCAGTTCTTC
. TRBJ1-1 TRBV6-8 . CASSYSFQGATAEAFF TGTGCCAGCAGTTACTCGTTTCAGGGCGCTACGGCTGAAGCTTTCTTT
few TRBJ2-5 TRBV28 . CASSTGSSQTQYF TGTGCCAGCAGTACGGGGAGCTCGCAGACCCAGTACTTC
. TRBJ2-2 TRBV18 . CASSPFTRDGELFF TGTGCCAGCTCACCATTTACAAGGGACGGGGAGCTGTTTTTT
few TRBJ2-7 TRBV6-8 TRBD1 CATLTPGQASYEQYF TGTGCCACCCTAACGCCGGGACAGGCCTCCTACGAGCAGTACTTC
. TRBJ2-3 TRBV28 . CASSTSRGADTQYF TGTGCCAGCAGCACCTCCCGAGGGGCAGATACGCAGTATTTT
. TRBJ2-1 TRBV30 TRBD2 CAWSEGAGANEQFF TGTGCCTGGAGTGAAGGAGCGGGAGCCAATGAGCAGTTCTTC
. TRBJ1-2 TRBV28 . CASSLPGPDGYTF TGTGCCAGCAGTTTACCAGGTCCCGATGGCTACACCTTC
large TRBJ2-7 TRBV6-8 . CASSPGFSKHYEQYF TGTGCCAGCAGCCCCGGCTTCAGTAAGCACTACGAGCAGTACTTC
medium-sized TRBJ2-5 TRBV9 . CASSVTSGQTQYF TGTGCCAGCAGCGTGACGTCAGGGCAGACCCAGTACTTC
. TRBJ2-1 TRBV11-3 TRBD2 CASSLIPLAGADNEQFF TGTGCCAGCAGCCTTATACCTCTAGCGGGAGCCGACAATGAGCAGTTCTTC
medium-sized TRBJ2-2 TRBV11-3 . CASSLVWTATGELFF TGTGCCAGCAGCTTAGTTTGGACAGCCACCGGGGAGCTGTTTTTT
. TRBJ1-1 TRBV19 TRBD1 CASSMGFAWAGQVQSTPEAFF TGTGCCAGTAGTATGGGATTCGCATGGGCGGGACAGGTTCAATCTACGCCGGAAGCTTTCTTT
. TRBJ2-1 TRBV7-4 . CASSLRASQGNEQFF TGTGCCAGCAGCCTGAGGGCCTCTCAGGGGAATGAGCAGTTCTTC